The clone carrying this TCR beta chain came up a few times. V lost 6 bases to trimming and J lost 5 bases, with 17 bases between them. The CDR3 is 14 amino acids. This sample was taken from a study of blood T cells in healthy people across ages. Next came a second PCR, run for about 7 to 12 cycles, which used a sample-barcoded 5' primer along with a J-beta primer mix. Each of the samples gave a minimum of 2.5 million paired-end reads that contained CDR3. From the 5' RACE reads, TCRdb called clonotypes with MiXCR, one entry per CDR3 protein. Among about 1.4 million distinct CDR3 sequences listed, around 55% were seen once.

Material for sequencing was blood. The receptor was isolated from a man aged 18 to 29 in good health. The chain links TRBV12-3 or TRBV12-4 to TRBJ2-7; D gene ambiguous. The CDR3 loop is CASRGERKGDEQYF. The CDR3 DNA reads TGTGCCAGCAGGGGTGAGAGGAAGGGTGACGAGCAGTACTTC.